This T cell receptor beta chain appears in the sequencing data of a study of monozygotic twins with inflammatory bowel disease. Whole-study findings and limits: Repertoire similarity did not differ between concordant and discordant twins, possibly owing to limited power.

Phlebotomy per donor yielded a single 2.5 ml blood sample. Concerning this clonotype: Its antigen remains unidentified.

A template switching step added UMIs, each with a 6-nucleotide sample barcode. After re-calling the 5' RACE reads, TCRdb lists one entry per CDR3 protein, DNA absent. This sample's table has approximately 330,000 distinct CDR3 sequences. Germline V gene data show CDR1 as MNHNS and CDR2 as SASEGT. The CDR3 is 14 amino acids. This receptor was identified in a human donor with ulcerative colitis or Crohn's disease, or a healthy co-twin of an affected twin (not recorded which). This chain connects TRBV6-1 to TRBJ1-1; TCRdb's D call of TRBD1 is untestable without DNA. What was sequenced was blood. The chain's CDR3 is CATTAGHSNTEAFF.